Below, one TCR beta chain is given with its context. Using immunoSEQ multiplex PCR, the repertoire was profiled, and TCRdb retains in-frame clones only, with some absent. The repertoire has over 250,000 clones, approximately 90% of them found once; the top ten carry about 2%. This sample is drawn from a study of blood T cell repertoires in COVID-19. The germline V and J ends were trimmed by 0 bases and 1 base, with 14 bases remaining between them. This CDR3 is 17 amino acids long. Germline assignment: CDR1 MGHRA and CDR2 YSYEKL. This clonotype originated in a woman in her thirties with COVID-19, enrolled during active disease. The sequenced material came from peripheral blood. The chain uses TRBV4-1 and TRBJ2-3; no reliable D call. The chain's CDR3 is CASSQDPRPGGTDTQYF. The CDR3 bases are TGCGCCAGCAGCCAAGATCCCCGGCCGGGTGGCACAGATACGCAGTATTTT.